This T cell receptor (beta chain) was documented in a study of T cell changes during pregnancy in multiple sclerosis. Generated by immunoSEQ multiplex PCR, the TCRdb table keeps only in-frame clones and is missing some. Here the sample spans approximately 40,000 clones, almost 95% being singletons. Germline values: CDR1 MDHEN, CDR2 SYDVKM. CDR3 length equals 14 residues. Trimming stripped 2 bases from V and 0 bases from J, with 4 bases between. The TCR comes from a female donor with multiple sclerosis, enrolled in a pregnancy study. The sequenced material came from peripheral blood. This chain links TRBV28 with TRBJ2-2; D uncertain. CDR3 DNA: TGTGCCAGCAGTTTAGTCACGAACACCGGGGAGCTGTTTTTT. This translates into CASSLVTNTGELFF.